A selection of T cell receptor delta chains follows, all from one sample in a study of Vδ1+ human thymocytes. TCRdb called clones anew from the multiplex PCR reads with CATT. The top ten clones hold more than 0.25% of a sample with 80,000 or so delta-chain clones, more than 30% of them seen once. The sequenced material came from Vdelta1+ gamma-delta thymocytes from the thymus. Every receptor here comes from a boy under three years old who had congenital heart surgery. Each CDR3 is given with its conserved first and last residue. A D gene is named only where the DNA matches it firmly. A row's size may be missing; if present it is once, few, many or a size class.

TRDV1	.	TRDJ1	.	CALGEPSDLLNLYTDKLIF	TGTGCTCTTGGGGAACCCTCGGATCTATTGAACCTGTACACCGATAAACTCATCTTT
TRDV1	.	TRDJ1	.	CALGEFPSYVLGDYLPTDKLIF	TGTGCTCTTGGGGAATTCCCTTCCTACGTACTGGGGGATTACTTGCCGACCGATAAACTCATCTTT
TRDV1	.	TRDJ1	TRDD3	CALGETETGGPFYTDKLIF	TGTGCTCTTGGGGAAACCGAAACTGGGGGACCATTCTACACCGATAAACTCATCTTT
TRDV1	.	TRDJ1	.	CALGEGCKLGEYTDKLIF	TGTGCTCTTGGGGAAGGCTGCAAACTTGGGGAGTACACCGATAAACTCATCTTT
TRDV1	.	TRDJ1	TRDD3	CALGEVPYLLTGGYGGTDKLIF	TGTGCTCTTGGGGAAGTCCCCTACCTACTGACTGGGGGATACGGCGGGACCGATAAACTCATCTTT
TRDV1	few	TRDJ1	TRDD3	CALGELEVLPEGGFYSDKLIF	TGTGCTCTTGGGGAACTAGAAGTTCTGCCGGAGGGGGGATTTTACTCCGATAAACTCATCTTT
TRDV1	.	TRDJ1	.	CALGGLPMADKLIF	TGTGCTCTTGGGGGACTCCCCATGGCCGATAAACTCATCTTT
TRDV1	few	TRDJ1	TRDD3	CALGEHPRKLGDTSYTDKLIF	TGTGCTCTTGGGGAACACCCGCGCAAGCTGGGGGATACCTCGTACACCGATAAACTCATCTTT
TRDV1	few	TRDJ1	.	CALGELSGPQIYTDKLIF	TGTGCTCTTGGGGAACTTTCCGGACCTCAGATTTACACCGATAAACTCATCTTT
TRDV1	.	TRDJ1	TRDD3	CALGELDRSYRNWGIPYTDKLIF	TGTGCTCTTGGGGAACTAGATAGGTCCTACAGGAATTGGGGGATACCGTACACCGATAAACTCATCTTT
TRDV1	.	TRDJ1	TRDD3	CALGVGLGDTDKLIF	TGTGCTCTTGGGGTAGGTCTGGGGGACACCGATAAACTCATCTTT
TRDV2	many	TRDJ3	TRDD3	CACDTERGYEFWDTRQMFF	TGTGCCTGTGACACAGAGCGGGGATACGAATTCTGGGACACCCGACAGATGTTTTTC
TRDV1	few	TRDJ1	TRDD3	CALGELLRLGDIAKLIF	TGTGCTCTTGGGGAACTTCTACGTCTGGGGGATATAGCCAAACTCATCTTT
TRDV2	few	TRDJ1	TRDD3	CACDTVRWGYRMVYTDKLIF	TGTGCCTGTGACACCGTTCGGTGGGGATACAGAATGGTGTACACCGATAAACTCATCTTT
TRDV1	few	TRDJ1	.	CALGELFRYWAVDKLIF	TGTGCTCTTGGGGAACTTTTTAGGTACTGGGCTGTCGATAAACTCATCTTT
TRDV1	.	TRDJ1	TRDD3	CALGETLTPYWGIFTDKLIF	TGTGCTCTTGGGGAAACCCTAACCCCATACTGGGGGATTTTTACCGATAAACTCATCTTT
TRDV1	few	TRDJ1	.	CALGELRPTTVDKLIF	TGTGCTCTTGGGGAACTAAGGCCGACCACTGTCGATAAACTCATCTTT
TRDV1	few	TRDJ1	.	CALGNGGATDKLIF	TGTGCTCTTGGGAACGGAGGGGCCACCGATAAACTCATCTTT
TRDV1	few	TRDJ1	.	CALGIVPTWTGSTADKLIF	TGTGCTCTTGGGATCGTTCCTACTTGGACTGGGTCGACTGCCGATAAACTCATCTTT
TRDV1	few	TRDJ1	.	CALGEQTFDDQLIF	TGTGCTCTTGGGGAACAGACATTCGACGATCAACTCATCTTT
TRDV2	.	TRDJ1	TRDD3	CACARNFTGGYGGSADKLIF	TGTGCCTGTGCGCGAAATTTCACTGGGGGATACGGAGGTTCCGCCGATAAACTCATCTTT
TRDV1	.	TRDJ1	.	CALGPNRRRSTNVDSADKLTF	TGTGCTCTTGGGCCGAACCGACGTCGATCTACCAATGTGGATAGTGCCGATAAACTCACCTTT
TRDV1	once	TRDJ1	TRDD3	CALGIAFSLRNPGDYTDKLIF	TGTGCTCTTGGGATTGCCTTCTCCCTACGGAACCCGGGGGATTACACCGATAAACTCATCTTT
TRDV1	.	TRDJ1	TRDD3	CALGESPGYWGPYTDKLIF	TGTGCTCTTGGGGAATCTCCTGGGTACTGGGGTCCGTACACCGATAAACTCATCTTT
TRDV1	.	TRDJ1	.	CALGEPPRSGYTDKLIF	TGTGCTCTTGGGGAGCCTCCCCGGAGCGGTTACACCGATAAACTCATCTTT
TRDV1	few	TRDJ1	.	CALATMGGWYTDKLIF	TGTGCTCTTGCCACGATGGGGGGCTGGTACACCGATAAACTCATCTTT
TRDV2	.	TRDJ1	TRDD3	CATAGTGDSAPSVDKLIF	TGTGCCACCGCCGGTACTGGGGATTCAGCCCCATCAGTCGATAAACTCATCTTT
TRDV1	few	TRDJ1	TRDD3	CALYPYPPELGAPCGGYTDKLIF	TGTGCTCTTTATCCCTACCCCCCTGAGCTGGGGGCCCCCTGTGGTGGGTACACCGATAAACTCATCTTT
TRDV1	.	TRDJ1	.	CALGELVRVPKDEPWGRPPDKLIF	TGTGCTCTTGGGGAACTAGTCAGAGTTCCTAAGGATGAACCCTGGGGGCGGCCCCCCGATAAACTCATCTTT
TRDV1	few	TRDJ1	TRDD3	CALGGSTGGYFTDKLIF	TGTGCTCTTGGGGGAAGTACTGGGGGATACTTCACCGATAAACTCATCTTT
TRDV1	.	TRDJ1	TRDD2	CALGVGLPTELVKLIF	TGTGCTCTTGGGGTCGGCCTTCCTACGGAACTGGTTAAACTCATCTTT
TRDV1	.	TRDJ1	.	CALGELGRGVFDTDKLIF	TGTGCTCTTGGGGAACTAGGCCGGGGGGTCTTTGACACCGATAAACTCATCTTT
TRDV1	.	TRDJ1	TRDD3	CALGELRPRPLSRLGALRGTDKLIF	TGTGCTCTTGGGGAACTTAGGCCGCGACCCCTCAGCAGACTGGGGGCCCTAAGGGGCACCGATAAACTCATCTTT
TRDV1	.	TRDJ1	.	CALGDLPPPTEYPTDKLIF	TGTGCTCTTGGGGACCTGCCTCCTCCTACCGAGTACCCCACCGATAAACTCATCTTT
TRDV2	.	TRDJ2	TRDD3	CATSTGDRRALTAQLFF	TGTGCCACCTCCACTGGGGATAGGCGAGCTTTGACAGCACAACTCTTCTTT
TRDV1	.	TRDJ2	.	CALGERAGTAQLFF	TGTGCTCTTGGGGAACGGGCTGGGACAGCACAACTCTTCTTT
TRDV1	few	TRDJ1	TRDD3	CALGVRLPTVYWGIRSDKLIF	TGTGCTCTTGGGGTCCGCCTTCCTACCGTTTACTGGGGGATACGGTCCGATAAACTCATCTTT
TRDV1	few	TRDJ1	.	CALGEAFHWANTDKLIF	TGTGCTCTTGGGGAGGCCTTCCACTGGGCCAACACCGATAAACTCATCTTT
TRDV1	.	TRDJ1	TRDD2	CALGEPSYRGDSTDKLIF	TGTGCTCTTGGGGAACCTTCCTACCGGGGGGACTCCACCGATAAACTCATCTTT
TRDV1	.	TRDJ1	TRDD3	CALGEAQTGGSGTDKLIF	TGTGCTCTTGGGGAAGCCCAAACTGGGGGATCGGGTACCGATAAACTCATCTTT
TRDV1	few	TRDJ1	.	CALGENRSGDTDKLIF	TGTGCTCTTGGGGAAAATAGATCTGGGGACACCGATAAACTCATCTTT
TRDV1	.	TRDJ1	TRDD3	CALGELLPVPGDREYTDKLIF	TGTGCTCTTGGGGAACTCCTCCCCGTGCCGGGGGATAGGGAGTACACCGATAAACTCATCTTT
TRDV1	.	TRDJ1	.	CALGEGSGGADKLIF	TGTGCTCTTGGGGAAGGGTCCGGGGGAGCCGATAAACTCATCTTT